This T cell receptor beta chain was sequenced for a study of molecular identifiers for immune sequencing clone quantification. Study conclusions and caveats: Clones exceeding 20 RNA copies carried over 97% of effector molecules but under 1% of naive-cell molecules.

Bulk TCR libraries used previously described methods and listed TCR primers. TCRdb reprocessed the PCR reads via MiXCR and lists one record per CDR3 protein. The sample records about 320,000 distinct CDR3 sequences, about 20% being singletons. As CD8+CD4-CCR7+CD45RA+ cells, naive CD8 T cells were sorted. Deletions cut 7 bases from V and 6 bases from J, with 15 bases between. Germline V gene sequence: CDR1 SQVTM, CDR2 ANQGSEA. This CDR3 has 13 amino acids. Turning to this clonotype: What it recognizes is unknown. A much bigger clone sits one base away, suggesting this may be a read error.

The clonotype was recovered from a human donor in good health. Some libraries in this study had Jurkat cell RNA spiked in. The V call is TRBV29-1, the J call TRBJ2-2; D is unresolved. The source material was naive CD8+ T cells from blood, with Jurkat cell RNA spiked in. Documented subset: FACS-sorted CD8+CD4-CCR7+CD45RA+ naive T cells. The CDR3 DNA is TGCAGCGGTGCACCCCGGGTTGCCGGGGAGCTGTTTTTT. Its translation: CSGAPRVAGELFF.